The sequence of this T cell receptor (beta chain) was determined in a study of early T cells in non-severe SARS-CoV-2 infection. Overall study: Chains stayed unpaired after sequencing of bulk RNA from unsorted whole blood.

Individual cDNA molecules received unique molecular identifiers. TCRdb reprocessed the 5' RACE reads via MiXCR and lists one record per CDR3 protein. Seen here are 52,000 or so distinct CDR3 sequences, approximately 12% observed once, and the top ten hold around 1.4%. To note about this clonotype: Antigen unknown.

Study-wide points: Lookups in VDJdb leaned toward anti-spike CD8 responses and missed private and CD4 specificities.

Germline V gene sequence: CDR1 LNHNV, CDR2 YYDKDF (reference sequence). V lost 4 bases and J 2 bases, leaving 7 bases between the germline ends. The CDR3 consists of 13 residues. This TCR was recovered from an adult who was a healthcare worker with PCR-confirmed SARS-CoV-2 infection or an uninfected control (not recorded which). The J gene is TRBJ2-3, the V gene TRBV15; D is perhaps TRBD1 or TRBD2 (5 bases each). The specimen sequenced was whole blood. CDR3 nucleotides: TGTGCCACCAGCATGGGGGACACAGATACGCAGTATTTT. It codes for CATSMGDTDTQYF.